The 12 T cell receptor beta chains given below trace back to one sample, sequenced in a study of blood T cell repertoires in COVID-19 (dated by TCRdb to the early 2020s). Library generation was performed with the immunoSEQ multiplex PCR assay. TCRdb holds this immuneACCESS table with in-frame rearrangements only. Some clones are missing; in checked studies, unresolved V genes explain under half, and the rest has no known cause. A total of 50,000 or so clones appear in this sample, 87% of them only once. Around 6.5% of the sample lies in the top ten. The specimen was peripheral blood. The receptor source for this set is a man in his forties or fifties with active COVID-19.

The CDR3 is CASSLSSGGDTQYF. CDR3 nucleotides: TGCGCCAGCAGCTTGTCGTCCGGGGGGGATACGCAGTATTTT. The chain uses TRBV5-1 and TRBJ2-3; 7 bases map to TRBD2. Germline V gene sequence: CDR1 SGHRS, CDR2 YFSETQ. The junction had 5 bases not matched to a gene; V was cut back by 1 base and J by 6 bases. The CDR3 sequence is 14 residues long. The full variable domain, completed using reference TRBV5-1 and TRBJ2-3, is KAGVTQTPRYLIKTRGQQVTLSCSPISGHRSVSWYQQTPGQGLQFLFEYFSETQRNKGNFPGRFSGRQFSNSRSEMNVSTLELGDSALYLCASSLSSGGDTQYFGPGTRLTVL.

The J gene is TRBJ2-6, the V gene TRBV29-1; D might be TRBD2 (5 bases). Germline assignment: CDR1 SQVTM and CDR2 ANQGSEA. CDR3 length: 14 residues. V lost 5 bases and J lost 2, with 10 bases in between. The CDR3 sequence: CSVYLAAGANVLTF. Written as DNA, the CDR3 is TGCAGCGTTTACCTAGCTGCTGGGGCCAACGTCCTGACTTTC.

In DNA, the CDR3 is TGTGCCAGCTCACCCGCGGGAGGGCCCTCCTACAATGAGCAGTTCTTC. It specifies CASSPAGGPSYNEQFF. The chain combines TRBV18 with TRBJ2-1; 9 bases agree with TRBD2. V shed 3 bases, J shed 0 bases, and the junction held 3 bases outside the gene matches. Germline V lookup: CDR1 KGHSH, CDR2 LQKENI. The CDR3 has 16 residues.

In its sample, this clone was seen once. The chain has TRBV7-9 and TRBJ2-2; D unclear. The germline V gene encodes CDR1 SEHNR and CDR2 FQNEAQ (reference sequence). V lost 5 bases, J lost 6 bases, and 10 bases lay in between. This CDR3 spans 13 amino acids. The CDR3 DNA sequence: TGTGCCAGCAGCCCGAGAATCGCCGGGGAGCTGTTTTTT. Protein: CASSPRIAGELFF.

The table lists this clone with a count of one. The chain has TRBV3-1 (or the pseudogene TRBV3-2) and TRBJ1-6; 8 bases are shared with TRBD1. The CDR3 is 15 residues long. CDR1 LGHDT and CDR2 YNNKEL come from the germline V gene (reference sequence). V trimming: 3 bases; J trimming: 10 bases; junction bases outside the gene matches: 8. This CDR3 is CASSQAGGAWSPLHF. The CDR3 DNA reads as TGTGCCAGCAGCCAGGCAGGGGGCGCCTGGTCACCCCTCCACTTT.

The CDR3 region is CAISEADSSGANVLTF. The CDR3 bases are TGTGCCATCAGTGAGGCCGACAGCTCTGGGGCCAACGTCCTGACTTTC. The V gene is TRBV10-3, the J gene TRBJ2-6; D might be TRBD1 (5 bases). The CDR3 has 16 amino acids. V was trimmed by 2 bases and J by 0 bases, leaving 8 bases between them. Germline V gives CDR1 ENHRY, CDR2 SYGVKD.

V gene TRBV28 combines with J gene TRBJ2-3, with 7 nucleotides matching TRBD2. CDR3 length: 14 residues. CDR1 and CDR2 from the germline V gene are MDHEN and SYDVKM. The V and J ends lost 6 bases and 6 bases, in that order; junction bases with no gene match: 9. CDR3 DNA sequence: TGTGCCAGCAGAACGCGGGACTATCGGGATACGCAGTATTTT. Its translation: CASRTRDYRDTQYF.

This chain links TRBV7-2 with TRBJ2-7, with TRBD2 matching over 14 bases. Losses at the gene ends were 4 bases for V and 3 bases for J; bases not matched to a gene: 5. Germline V lookup: CDR1 SGHTA, CDR2 FQGNSA. The CDR3 is 16 residues long. DNA for the CDR3: TGTGCCAGCAGCTCCAAAGGACTAGCGGGAGGCTACGAGCAGTACTTC. It codes for CASSSKGLAGGYEQYF.

This chain uses TRBV18 with TRBJ1-1; a possible D gene is TRBD1 (6 bases). CDR3 length: 19 amino acids. Between the trimmed V and J ends, which lost 0 bases and 1 base, there was a span of 21 bases. Germline V gene data show CDR1 as KGHSH and CDR2 as LQKENI. CDR3 loop: CASSPPKGKAGHSNTEAFF. For the CDR3, the DNA is TGTGCCAGCTCACCACCGAAGGGGAAAGCGGGACACTCGAACACTGAAGCTTTCTTT.

The chain couples TRBV5-1 to TRBJ2-1; 11 bases align to TRBD1. The CDR3 is made up of 15 amino acids. From germline, CDR1 is SGHRS and CDR2 YFSETQ. Losses at the gene ends were 0 bases for V and 5 bases for J; bases not matched to a gene: 1. CDR3 sequence (DNA): TGCGCCAGCAGCTTGGGGGACAGGGGGAACAATGAGCAGTTCTTC. Translation gives CASSLGDRGNNEQFF.

This clone was recorded a few times. The chain employs TRBV7-9 and TRBJ1-1, with D perhaps TRBD1 (6 bases). The CDR3 consists of 14 residues. Germline V gene lookup returns CDR1 SEHNR and CDR2 FQNEAQ (reference sequence). Trimming took 5 bases from V and 1 from J, leaving 11 bases between them. The CDR3 reads CASSGNRENTEAFF. CDR3 nucleotide sequence: TGTGCCAGCAGCGGAAACAGGGAGAACACTGAAGCTTTCTTT.

This chain links TRBV6-5 with TRBJ2-1; tentatively, D is TRBD1 (6 bases). The V gene lost 5 bases and the J gene lost 9 bases, with 20 bases spanning the gap. This CDR3 has 15 residues. Looked up from germline, CDR1 is MNHEY and CDR2 is SVGAGI. CDR3 in amino acids: CASSLESGTPSEQFF. In DNA form, the CDR3 reads TGTGCCAGCAGTCTTGAATCCGGGACACCGTCTGAGCAGTTCTTC.